The present entry profiles one TCR beta chain with its context. This entry is derived from a study of blood T cell repertoires in COVID-19. For the study at large: The United States, Italy and Spain were the sources of the acute and convalescent COVID-19 samples.

Germline V CDR1 and CDR2: MDHEN, SYDVKM. The CDR3 sequence is 14 residues long. V shed 1 base and J 3 bases; nucleotides not matched to a gene: 0. Under the authors' procedure: Amplification from reference gene primers served as the basis for estimated nucleated cell counts. Repertoires were generated with immunoSEQ multiplex PCR, while TCRdb's copy carries only in-frame clones and drops some. V, J and clone size reflect that table, while D and trimming were determined from the DNA. This repertoire shows around 72,000 clones, roughly 76% found once; its top ten account for approximately 22%. This TCR came from a woman aged 70-85 years with acute or convalescent COVID-19. This chain connects TRBV28 to TRBJ1-3, with TRBD1 matching 7 bases. Material for sequencing was peripheral blood. The CDR3 bases are TGTGCCAGCAGTTTATCAGGGGGTGGAAACACCATATATTTT. Encoded protein: CASSLSGGGNTIYF. The complete variable domain, with remaining parts taken from reference TRBV28 and TRBJ1-3, reads DVKVTQSSRYLVKRTGEKVFLECVQDMDHENMFWYRQDPGLGLRLIYFSYDVKMKEKGDIPEGYSVSREKKERFSLILESASTNQTSMYLCASSLSGGGNTIYFGEGSWLTVV.